Below are 17 T cell receptor beta chains sequenced from a single sample in a study of CD8 T cells in ankylosing spondylitis. Overall study findings and caveats: In ankylosing spondylitis blood, a motif of several highly homologous TCR beta variants appeared characteristic.

MiXCR, applied by TCRdb to the 5' RACE reads, yields one record per CDR3 protein. Of 400,000 to 450,000 distinct CDR3 sequences listed, roughly 18% were seen once; the top ten hold approximately 1%. These receptors' targets are unknown. The sequenced material came from blood, either unsorted or a sorted T cell fraction (not recorded which). These receptors came from a male donor with ankylosing spondylitis.

The chain carries TRBV20-1 and TRBJ1-5; 9 bases fit TRBD1. CDR1 is DFQATT and CDR2 is SNEGSKA in the germline V gene (reference sequence). The CDR3 has 15 residues. The J segment lost 0 bases and the V segment lost 5 bases, leaving 5 bases of the junction unmatched. For the CDR3, the DNA is TGCAGTGCTGCGACAGGGGGTTATAGCAATCAGCCCCAGCATTTT. Translated: CSAATGGYSNQPQHF.

This rearrangement joins TRBV20-1 to TRBJ2-4; a weak D match, TRBD1 (6 bases). The CDR3 spans 10 residues. Germline values: CDR1 DFQATT, CDR2 SNEGSKA (reference sequence). The V end lost 4 bases, the J end lost 8 bases, and 6 bases lay between the germline ends. The CDR3 DNA reads as TGCAGTGCTACAGGGGACATTCAGTACTTC. Its translation is CSATGDIQYF.

At least ten counts were recorded for this clonotype. The J gene is TRBJ2-7, the V gene TRBV7-2; TRBD2 matches at 8 bases. V was pared by 10 bases and J by 4 bases, with 9 bases of the junction left unmatched. The CDR3 covers 13 residues. The germline gives CDR1 SGHTA, CDR2 FQGNSA. CDR3 in amino acids: CANSAGVGYEQYF. The CDR3, as DNA: TGTGCCAATTCAGCGGGAGTCGGATACGAGCAGTACTTC.

This clonotype was counted between two and nine times. The chain is built from TRBV3-1 and TRBJ2-3, with 9 bases identical to TRBD2. J was trimmed by 5 bases and V by 1 base; bases with no gene match: 1. The CDR3 is 14 residues long. CDR1 is LGHDT and CDR2 is YNNKEL in the germline V gene (reference sequence). DNA of the CDR3: TGTGCCAGCAGCCAAGTAGCGGGAGTAGATACGCAGTATTTT. Amino acid sequence: CASSQVAGVDTQYF.

The chain couples TRBV25-1 to TRBJ2-7, with TRBD1 matching over 9 bases. The length of the CDR3 is 14 residues. Germline CDR1 reads MGHDK; CDR2 reads SYGVNS. With V trimmed by 7 bases and J by 4 bases, 8 bases remained unmatched. The CDR3 loop is CASTSTGQGYEQYF. In DNA, the CDR3 is TGTGCCAGCACATCTACGGGACAGGGTTACGAGCAGTACTTC.

The V call is TRBV3-1, the J call TRBJ2-1, with no clear D. Trimming removed 2 bases from V and 8 bases from J, with 10 bases in between. This CDR3 comprises 13 residues. Germline CDR1 is LGHDT and CDR2 is YNNKEL (reference sequence). CDR3 sequence (DNA): TGTGCCAGCAGCCAAACTACGGTGGATGAGCAGTTCTTC. Protein product: CASSQTTVDEQFF.

V is TRBV5-5 and J is TRBJ2-4; TRBD2 agrees at 11 bases. Germline-derived CDR1 and CDR2 are SGHKS and YYEKEE (reference sequence). This CDR3 has 15 amino acids. J was trimmed by 7 bases and V by 0 bases; bases with no gene match: 3. The CDR3 DNA reads TGTGCCAGCAGCTTGGGACTAGCGGGAAGCAACATTCAGTACTTC. Its translation is CASSLGLAGSNIQYF.

This clonotype has a handful of counts. The CDR3 sequence is CSVPKGGGAIMNTEAFF. The DNA of the CDR3 is TGCAGCGTTCCCAAGGGAGGAGGGGCGATAATGAACACTGAAGCTTTCTTT. The chain has TRBV29-1 and TRBJ1-1; TRBD1 is a possible D gene (5 bases). Germline CDR1 and CDR2: SQVTM and ANQGSEA. The CDR3 runs to 17 residues. Trimming removed 5 bases at V and 0 bases at J, with 22 bases between.

This clonotype was picked up many times. The chain employs TRBV29-1 and TRBJ2-5; D is possibly TRBD2 (5 bases). Germline V lookup: CDR1 SQVTM, CDR2 ANQGSEA. Trimming pared 4 bases from V and 1 base from J, leaving 7 bases between. This CDR3 is built from 12 residues. The CDR3 loop reads CSVGRGQETQYF. In nucleotides, the CDR3 is TGCAGCGTTGGACGGGGCCAAGAGACCCAGTACTTC.

This clonotype was recorded a few times. The chain is built from TRBV6-2 or TRBV6-3 and TRBJ1-5, with D perhaps TRBD1 (6 bases). V lost 4 bases and J 4 bases, leaving 11 bases between the germline ends. CDR1 and CDR2 from the germline V gene are MNHEY and SVGEGT. The CDR3 is 14 residues long. The CDR3 is CASSSKTGNQPQHF. CDR3 DNA sequence: TGTGCCAGCAGTTCGAAAACAGGGAATCAGCCCCAGCATTTT.

In its sample, this clonotype was seen a few times. The chain employs TRBV20-1 and TRBJ1-2; unclear D gene. The germline gives CDR1 DFQATT, CDR2 SNEGSKA (reference sequence). V was pared by 2 bases and J by 3 bases, with 13 bases between. The CDR3 is made up of 14 amino acids. Here the CDR3 reads CSARFSPRDYGYTF. The CDR3 DNA sequence: TGCAGTGCTAGATTTTCACCCCGGGACTATGGCTACACCTTC.

The chain combines TRBV10-1 with TRBJ1-1; D uncertain. Germline lookup yields CDR1 WNHNN and CDR2 SYGVQD (reference sequence). The CDR3 totals 16 residues. The V and J ends lost 0 bases and 0 bases respectively, with 11 bases between them. The DNA of the CDR3 is TGCGCCAGCAGTGAGTCGACGCCAGCCCTGAACACTGAAGCTTTCTTT. This sequence encodes CASSESTPALNTEAFF.

The rearrangement uses TRBV27 and TRBJ1-2; D unclear. The CDR3 has 15 residues. The V end was cut by 3 bases, the J end by 0 bases, with 11 bases between. Germline CDR1 reads MNHEY; CDR2 reads SMNVEV (reference sequence). As DNA, the CDR3 is TGTGCCAGCAGTTTGCGAGGGCCCACTAACTATGGCTACACCTTC. Translation: CASSLRGPTNYGYTF.

This clonotype was counted a few times. J is TRBJ2-7 and V is TRBV7-9; D not certain. This CDR3 region has 13 residues. The germline V gene encodes CDR1 SEHNR and CDR2 FQNEAQ (reference sequence). The V end lost 5 bases, the J end lost 0 bases, and 8 bases lay between the germline ends. CDR3 in DNA: TGTGCCAGCAGCGGCCCAACCTCCTACGAGCAGTACTTC. Protein product: CASSGPTSYEQYF. The entire variable domain, with the rest obtained from reference TRBV7-9 and TRBJ2-7, is as follows: DTGVSQNPRHKITKRGQNVTFRCDPISEHNRLYWYRQTLGQGPEFLTYFQNEAQLEKSRLLSDRFSAERPKGSFSTLEIQRTEQGDSAMYLCASSGPTSYEQYFGPGTRLTVT.

This clonotype was counted at least ten times. This rearrangement joins TRBV6-1 to TRBJ2-2; D gene unclear. The V end was cut by 2 bases, the J end by 4 bases, with 5 bases between. The CDR3 is 13 residues long. Germline loops: CDR1 MNHNS, CDR2 SASEGT. The CDR3 DNA sequence: TGTGCCAGCAGTGAATTGATCACCGGGGAGCTGTTTTTT. It translates to CASSELITGELFF.

V is TRBV24-1 and J is TRBJ2-2, with D perhaps TRBD2 (6 bases). Germline-derived CDR1 and CDR2 are KGHDR and SFDVKD. Trimming took off 3 bases at V and 5 bases at J, with 6 bases between the two ends. CDR3 length: 13 residues. The CDR3: CATSDAGTGELFF. CDR3 nucleotide sequence: TGTGCCACCAGTGATGCGGGGACCGGGGAGCTGTTTTTT.

This clonotype was counted only a few times. CDR3 residues: CASSQPGLGGTGELFF. As DNA, the CDR3 is TGTGCCAGCAGCCAACCGGGACTAGGAGGTACCGGGGAGCTGTTTTTT. The rearrangement uses TRBV3-1 and TRBJ2-2; 8 bases fit TRBD2. Germline V CDR1 and CDR2: LGHDT, YNNKEL (reference sequence). V was clipped by 2 bases and J by 5 bases; unmatched bases: 7. The CDR3 is made up of 16 amino acids.